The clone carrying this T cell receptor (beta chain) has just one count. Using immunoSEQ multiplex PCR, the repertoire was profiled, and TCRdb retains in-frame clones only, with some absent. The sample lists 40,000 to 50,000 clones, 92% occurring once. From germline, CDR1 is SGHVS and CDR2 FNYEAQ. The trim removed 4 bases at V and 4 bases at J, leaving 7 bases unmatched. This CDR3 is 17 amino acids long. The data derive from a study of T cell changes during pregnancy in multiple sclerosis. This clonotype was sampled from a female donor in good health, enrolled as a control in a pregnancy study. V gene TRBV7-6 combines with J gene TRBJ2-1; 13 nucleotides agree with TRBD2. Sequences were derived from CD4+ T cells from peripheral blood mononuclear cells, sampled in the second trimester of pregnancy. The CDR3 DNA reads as TGTGCCAGCAGCTCCTCTACTAGCGGGGGGGAATACAATGAGCAGTTCTTC. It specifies CASSSSTSGGEYNEQFF.